The 8 T cell receptor beta chains presented below share a single source sample, sequenced in a study of T cells after posttransplantation cyclophosphamide. The protocol was immunoSEQ multiplex PCR, while the TCRdb copy is restricted to in-frame clones and leaves out a portion. The data contain about 22,000 clones, 95% to 98% of them seen just once; the ten biggest clones take up roughly 0.13%. Cells defined as naive were viable CD3+CD4+ or CD3+CD8+ and CCR7+CD45RA+CD45RO-CD95-CD27+CD28+. Source material: naive CD4+ T cells sorted from PBMCs. Receptors originate from a man aged 50-60 years in good health, CMV-negative, and a related stem cell transplant donor.

This chain connects TRBV9 to TRBJ1-2, with D possibly TRBD1 on 5 matching bases. V lost 0 bases, J lost 3 bases, and 9 bases lay in between. Germline V gives CDR1 SGDLS, CDR2 YYNGEE. CDR3 length: 14 amino acids. CDR3 sequence: CASSVATGDYGYTF. The CDR3 DNA sequence: TGTGCCAGCAGCGTAGCTACAGGAGACTATGGCTACACCTTC.

The J gene is TRBJ2-6, the V gene TRBV15; 7 bases align to TRBD1. Unmatched junction bases numbered 5, after V lost 5 bases and J lost 4 bases. This CDR3 contains 15 residues. Germline-derived CDR1 and CDR2 are LNHNV and YYDKDF (reference sequence). The CDR3 here is CATSAGGSGANVLTF. In DNA form, the CDR3 reads TGTGCCACCAGCGCAGGGGGTTCGGGGGCCAACGTCCTGACTTTC.

V is TRBV9 and J is TRBJ2-5; D may be TRBD1 (7 bases). The ends were cut back, 0 bases at V and 5 bases at J, with 11 bases in the middle. The CDR3 is 14 amino acids. The V gene's germline CDR1 is SGDLS and CDR2 YYNGEE. Here the CDR3 reads CASSVDAGGETQYF. The CDR3 DNA reads as TGTGCCAGCAGCGTAGATGCAGGGGGGGAGACCCAGTACTTC.

The chain recombines TRBV5-1 with TRBJ2-5; possible D gene TRBD1, 6 bases. Germline CDR1 SGHRS, CDR2 YFSETQ. The CDR3 is 17 residues long. V was shortened by 3 bases and J by 1 base, with 19 bases between the two germline ends. CDR3 amino acids: CASSSGGRGRGQETQYF. DNA for the CDR3: TGCGCCAGCAGCTCGGGTGGTCGCGGCAGGGGCCAAGAGACCCAGTACTTC. The variable domain in full, with the rest retrieved from reference TRBV5-1 and TRBJ2-5, is KAGVTQTPRYLIKTRGQQVTLSCSPISGHRSVSWYQQTPGQGLQFLFEYFSETQRNKGNFPGRFSGRQFSNSRSEMNVSTLELGDSALYLCASSSGGRGRGQETQYFGPGTRLLVL.

The chain combines TRBV7-8 with TRBJ2-3, with 9 bases fitting TRBD2. This CDR3 has 16 residues. The V gene's germline CDR1 is SGHVS and CDR2 FQNEAQ. With 2 bases clipped from V and 5 bases from J, the junction kept 8 bases outside the gene matches. The CDR3 loop is CASSLYRGGAGDTQYF. The CDR3 nucleotides are TGTGCCAGCAGCTTATATCGCGGGGGGGCCGGAGATACGCAGTATTTT.

This chain connects TRBV4-2 to TRBJ1-6; 10 bases map to TRBD1. The J segment lost 9 bases and the V segment lost 1 base, leaving 6 bases of the junction unmatched. Looked up from germline, CDR1 is LGHNA and CDR2 is YNFKEQ. The CDR3 extends over 16 amino acids. DNA for the CDR3: TGTGCCAGCAGCCAAGGACAGGGGGCAAGGGGTTCACCCCTCCACTTT. Its translation: CASSQGQGARGSPLHF.

V gene TRBV5-1 combines with J gene TRBJ1-2; tentative D call: TRBD1 (5 bases). Germline lookup yields CDR1 SGHRS and CDR2 YFSETQ. The germline V and J ends were trimmed by 0 bases and 0 bases, with 9 bases remaining between them. The CDR3 sequence is 15 residues long. CDR3 sequence: CASSLAGGANYGYTF. In DNA form, the CDR3 reads TGCGCCAGCAGCTTGGCCGGGGGAGCTAACTATGGCTACACCTTC.

This chain links TRBV15 with TRBJ2-3; 10 nucleotides line up with TRBD1. Trimming at V came to 0 bases and at J to 1 base, leaving 1 base not matched to a gene. The CDR3 has 16 residues. In germline, CDR1 is LNHNV, CDR2 YYDKDF (reference sequence). CDR3 region: CATSRDGTGGTDTQYF. The CDR3 DNA is TGTGCCACCAGCAGAGATGGGACAGGGGGCACAGATACGCAGTATTTT.